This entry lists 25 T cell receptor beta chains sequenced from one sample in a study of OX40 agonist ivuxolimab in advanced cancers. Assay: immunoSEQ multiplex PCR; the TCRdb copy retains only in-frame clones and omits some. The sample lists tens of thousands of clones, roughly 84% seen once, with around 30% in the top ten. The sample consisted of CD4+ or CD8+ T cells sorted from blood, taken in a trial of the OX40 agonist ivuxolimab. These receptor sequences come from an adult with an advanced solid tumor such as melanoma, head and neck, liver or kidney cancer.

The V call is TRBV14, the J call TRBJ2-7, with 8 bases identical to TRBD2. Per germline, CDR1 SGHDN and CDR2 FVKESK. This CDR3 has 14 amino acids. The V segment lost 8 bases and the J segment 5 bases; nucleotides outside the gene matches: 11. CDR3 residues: CASSRSAGGHEQYF. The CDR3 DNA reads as TGTGCCAGCTCTCGAAGTGCGGGGGGCCACGAGCAGTACTTC.

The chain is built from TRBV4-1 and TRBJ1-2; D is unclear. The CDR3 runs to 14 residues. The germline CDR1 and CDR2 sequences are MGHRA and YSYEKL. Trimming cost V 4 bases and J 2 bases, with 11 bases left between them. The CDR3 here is CASSPAVRNYGYTF. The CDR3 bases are TGCGCCAGCAGCCCAGCAGTGCGGAACTATGGCTACACCTTC.

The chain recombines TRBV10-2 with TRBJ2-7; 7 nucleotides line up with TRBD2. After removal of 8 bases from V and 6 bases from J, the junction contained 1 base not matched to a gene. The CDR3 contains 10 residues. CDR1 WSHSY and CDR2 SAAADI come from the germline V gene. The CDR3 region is CASGEGEQYF. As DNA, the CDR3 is TGCGCCAGCGGGGAGGGCGAGCAGTACTTC.

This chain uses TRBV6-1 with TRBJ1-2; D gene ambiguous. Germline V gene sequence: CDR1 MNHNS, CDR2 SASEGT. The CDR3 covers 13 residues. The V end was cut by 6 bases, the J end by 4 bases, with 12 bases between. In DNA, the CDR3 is TGTGCCAGCAGAAATCTGGATTCCTATGGCTACACCTTC. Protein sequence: CASRNLDSYGYTF.

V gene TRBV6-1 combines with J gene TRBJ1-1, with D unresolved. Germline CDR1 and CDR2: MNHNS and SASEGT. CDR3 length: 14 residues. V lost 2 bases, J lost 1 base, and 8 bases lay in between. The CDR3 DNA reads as TGTGCCAGCAGTGAATGGGAACCGAACACTGAAGCTTTCTTT. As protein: CASSEWEPNTEAFF.

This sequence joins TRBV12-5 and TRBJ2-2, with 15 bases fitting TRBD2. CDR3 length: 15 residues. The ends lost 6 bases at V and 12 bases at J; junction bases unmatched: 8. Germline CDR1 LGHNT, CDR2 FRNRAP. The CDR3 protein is CASGGLAGGPVQLFF. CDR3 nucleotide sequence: TGTGCTAGTGGCGGACTAGCGGGAGGGCCGGTACAGCTGTTTTTT.

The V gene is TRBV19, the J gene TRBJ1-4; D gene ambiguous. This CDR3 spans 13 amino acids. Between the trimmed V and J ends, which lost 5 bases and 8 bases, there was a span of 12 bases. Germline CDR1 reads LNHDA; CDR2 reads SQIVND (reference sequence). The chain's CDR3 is CASSSPVREKLFF. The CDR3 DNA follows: TGTGCCAGTAGTTCCCCGGTGAGGGAAAAACTGTTTTTT.

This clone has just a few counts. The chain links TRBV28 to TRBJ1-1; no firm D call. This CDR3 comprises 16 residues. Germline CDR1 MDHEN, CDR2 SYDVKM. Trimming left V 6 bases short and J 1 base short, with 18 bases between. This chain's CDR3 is CASSPLPARGNTEAFF. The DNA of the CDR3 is TGTGCCAGCAGCCCCCTGCCCGCGAGAGGGAACACTGAAGCTTTCTTT. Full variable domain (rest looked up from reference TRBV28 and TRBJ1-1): DVKVTQSSRYLVKRTGEKVFLECVQDMDHENMFWYRQDPGLGLRLIYFSYDVKMKEKGDIPEGYSVSREKKERFSLILESASTNQTSMYLCASSPLPARGNTEAFFGQGTRLTVV.

DNA of the CDR3: TGTGCCAGCAGTGGGATTAATGAGATCACTATTCAGGGGATATCGACCCCTAACTATGGCTACACCTTC. Residues: CASSGINEITIQGISTPNYGYTF. This chain joins TRBV2 and TRBJ1-2, with TRBD1 as a possible D gene (6 bases). Trimming removed 4 bases from V and 0 bases from J, with 36 bases in between. Per germline, CDR1 SNHLY and CDR2 FYNNEI. The CDR3 consists of 23 residues.

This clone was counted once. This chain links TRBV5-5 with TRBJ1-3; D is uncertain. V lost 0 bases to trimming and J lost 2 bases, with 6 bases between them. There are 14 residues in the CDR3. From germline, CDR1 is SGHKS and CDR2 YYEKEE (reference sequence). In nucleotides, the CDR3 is TGTGCCAGCAGCTTGGGAGGTCCTGGAAACACCATATATTTT. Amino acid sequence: CASSLGGPGNTIYF.

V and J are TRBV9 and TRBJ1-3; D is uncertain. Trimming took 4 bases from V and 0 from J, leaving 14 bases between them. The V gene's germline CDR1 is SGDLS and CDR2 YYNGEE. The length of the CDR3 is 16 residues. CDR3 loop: CASSLNLQSSGNTIYF. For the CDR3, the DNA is TGTGCCAGCAGCCTCAATCTCCAGAGCTCTGGAAACACCATATATTTT.

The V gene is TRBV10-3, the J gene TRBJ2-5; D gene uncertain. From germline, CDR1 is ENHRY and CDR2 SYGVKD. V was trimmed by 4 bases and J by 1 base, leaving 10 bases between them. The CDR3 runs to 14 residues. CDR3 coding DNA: TGTGCCATCAGTGGGGTTTGGGCCCAAGAGACCCAGTACTTC. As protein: CAISGVWAQETQYF.

The CDR3 is CASNRENTGELFF. The CDR3 nucleotides are TGCGCCAGCAACAGGGAAAACACCGGGGAGCTGTTTTTT. The gene calls are TRBV5-1 and TRBJ2-2, with a weak D call TRBD1 (6 bases). The CDR3 consists of 13 residues. Germline-derived CDR1 and CDR2 are SGHRS and YFSETQ. V lost 6 bases to trimming and J lost 2 bases, with 8 bases between them.

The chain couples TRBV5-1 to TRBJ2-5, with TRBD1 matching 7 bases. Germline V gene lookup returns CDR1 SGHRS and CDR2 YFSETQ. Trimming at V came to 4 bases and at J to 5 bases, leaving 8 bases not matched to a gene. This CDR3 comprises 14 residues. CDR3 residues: CASSRRQGQETQYF. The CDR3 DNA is TGCGCCAGCAGCCGTAGACAGGGCCAGGAGACCCAGTACTTC.

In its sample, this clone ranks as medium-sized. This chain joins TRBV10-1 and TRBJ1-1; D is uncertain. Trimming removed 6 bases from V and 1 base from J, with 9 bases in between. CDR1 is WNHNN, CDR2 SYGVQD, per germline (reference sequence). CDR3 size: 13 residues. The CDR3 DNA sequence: TGCGCCAGCAGAACCCGGGAGAACACTGAAGCTTTCTTT. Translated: CASRTRENTEAFF.

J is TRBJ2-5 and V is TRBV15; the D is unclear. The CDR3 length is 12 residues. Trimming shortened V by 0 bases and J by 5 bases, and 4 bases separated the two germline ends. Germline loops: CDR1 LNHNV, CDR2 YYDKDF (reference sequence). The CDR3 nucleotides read TGTGCCACCAGCAGAGAGAGGGAGACCCAGTACTTC. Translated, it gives CATSRERETQYF.

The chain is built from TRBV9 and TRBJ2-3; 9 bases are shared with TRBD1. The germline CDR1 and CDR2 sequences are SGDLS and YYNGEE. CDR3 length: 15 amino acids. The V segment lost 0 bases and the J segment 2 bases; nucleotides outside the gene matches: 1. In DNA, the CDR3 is TGTGCCAGCAGCGTAGGGACAGGGGCCACAGATACGCAGTATTTT. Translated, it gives CASSVGTGATDTQYF.

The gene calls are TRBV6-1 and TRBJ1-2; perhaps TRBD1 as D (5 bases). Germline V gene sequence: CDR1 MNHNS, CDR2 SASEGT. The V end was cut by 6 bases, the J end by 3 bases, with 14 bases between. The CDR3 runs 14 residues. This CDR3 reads CASSRPGGDYGYTF. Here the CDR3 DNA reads TGTGCCAGCAGCCGCCCGGGGGGAGACTATGGCTACACCTTC.

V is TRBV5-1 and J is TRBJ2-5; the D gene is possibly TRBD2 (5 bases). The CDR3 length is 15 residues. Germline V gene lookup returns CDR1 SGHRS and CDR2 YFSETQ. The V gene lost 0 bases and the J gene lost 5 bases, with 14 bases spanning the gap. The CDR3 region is CASSLGTPGGETQYF. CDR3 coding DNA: TGCGCCAGCAGCTTGGGGACCCCTGGCGGGGAGACCCAGTACTTC.

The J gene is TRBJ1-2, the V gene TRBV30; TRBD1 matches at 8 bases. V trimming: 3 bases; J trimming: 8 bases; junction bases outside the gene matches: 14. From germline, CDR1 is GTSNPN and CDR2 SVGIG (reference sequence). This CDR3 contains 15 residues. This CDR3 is CAWSRRGQVTQGYTF. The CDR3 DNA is TGTGCCTGGAGCCGCCGGGGACAGGTCACACAGGGCTACACCTTC.

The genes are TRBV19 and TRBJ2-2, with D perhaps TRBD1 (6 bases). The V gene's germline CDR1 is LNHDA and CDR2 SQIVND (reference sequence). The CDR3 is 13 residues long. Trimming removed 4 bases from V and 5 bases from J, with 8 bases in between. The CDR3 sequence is CASSKQGTGELFF. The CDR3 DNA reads TGTGCCAGTAGTAAACAGGGAACCGGGGAGCTGTTTTTT.

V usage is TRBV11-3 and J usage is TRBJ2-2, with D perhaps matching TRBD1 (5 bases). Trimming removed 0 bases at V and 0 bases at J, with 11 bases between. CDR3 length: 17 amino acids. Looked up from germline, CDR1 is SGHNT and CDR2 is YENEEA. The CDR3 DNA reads TGTGCCAGCAGCTTAGACTGGCCAGGGACGAACACCGGGGAGCTGTTTTTT. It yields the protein CASSLDWPGTNTGELFF. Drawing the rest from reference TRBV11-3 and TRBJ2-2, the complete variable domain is EAGVVQSPRYKIIEKKQPVAFWCNPISGHNTLYWYLQNLGQGPELLIRYENEEAVDDSQLPKDRFSAERLKGVDSTLKIQPAELGDSAVYLCASSLDWPGTNTGELFFGEGSRLTVL.

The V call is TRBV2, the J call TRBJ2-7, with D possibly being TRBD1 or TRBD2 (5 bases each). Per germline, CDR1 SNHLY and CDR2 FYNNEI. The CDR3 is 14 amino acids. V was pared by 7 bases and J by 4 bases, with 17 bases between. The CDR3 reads CASTAYGTLYEQYF. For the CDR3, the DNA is TGTGCCAGCACCGCTTACGGGACGTTATACGAGCAGTACTTC. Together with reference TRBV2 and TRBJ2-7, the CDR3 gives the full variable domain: EPEVTQTPSHQVTQMGQEVILRCVPISNHLYFYWYRQILGQKVEFLVSFYNNEISEKSEIFDDQFSVERPDGSNFTLKIRSTKLEDSAMYFCASTAYGTLYEQYFGPGTRLTVT.

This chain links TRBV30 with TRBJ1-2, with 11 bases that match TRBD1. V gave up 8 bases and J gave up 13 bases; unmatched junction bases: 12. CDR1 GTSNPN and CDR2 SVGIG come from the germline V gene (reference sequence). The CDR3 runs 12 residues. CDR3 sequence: CAASGGQGVGTF. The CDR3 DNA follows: TGTGCCGCCAGTGGGGGACAGGGGGTTGGCACCTTC.

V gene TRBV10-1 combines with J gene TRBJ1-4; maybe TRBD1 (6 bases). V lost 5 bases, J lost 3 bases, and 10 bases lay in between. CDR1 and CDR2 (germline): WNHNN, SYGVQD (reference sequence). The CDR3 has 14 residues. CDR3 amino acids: CASSPGQANEKLFF. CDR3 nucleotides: TGCGCCAGCAGTCCGGGACAAGCTAATGAAAAACTGTTTTTT.